The rows below give T cell receptor beta chains drawn from one sample of a study of blood T cells in healthy people across ages. TCRdb fed the 5' RACE reads into MiXCR, producing one record per CDR3 protein. The sample holds about a million distinct CDR3 sequences, roughly two fifths seen once. The sequenced sample was blood. These receptors were obtained from a man aged 18 to 30 in good health. CDR3s include the opening cysteine and the closing phenylalanine or tryptophan. The order of the fields is V gene, clone size, CDR3 length, D gene, J gene, CDR3 DNA, CDR3 protein. The D gene is left open where the match is weak. Some rows mark clone size as missing; the rest say once, few, many or name a class of expanded clone.

TRBV24-1	NA	14	NA	TRBJ2-5	TGTGCCACCAGTGATCCTTCGAGGGAAGAGACCCAGTACTTC	CATSDPSREETQYF
TRBV12-3/TRBV12-4	NA	17	TRBD1	TRBJ1-3	TGTGCCAGCAGTGACCCGGACAGGGGGAGCTCTGGAAACACCATATATTTT	CASSDPDRGSSGNTIYF
TRBV3-1	NA	19	NA	TRBJ1-2	TGTGCCAGCAGCCCAGACCTACCGGGAGAAATTCCCTTTAACTATGGCTACACCTTC	CASSPDLPGEIPFNYGYTF
TRBV5-1	NA	13	NA	TRBJ1-4	TGCGCCACCTACTCAGGCGGCAATGAAAAACTGTTTTTT	CATYSGGNEKLFF
TRBV14	NA	16	NA	TRBJ2-7	TGTGCCAGCAGCCAAGATCCAGGGGCGGGAAGCAATGAGCAGTACTTC	CASSQDPGAGSNEQYF
TRBV20-1	NA	16	TRBD2	TRBJ2-1	TGCAGTGCTAGAATCCGTCCGGGGGGGGGCTTTAATGAGCAGTTCTTC	CSARIRPGGGFNEQFF
TRBV29-1	NA	13	NA	TRBJ1-1	TGCAGCGCGAGCCCGACAGGGAACACTGAAGCTTTCTTT	CSASPTGNTEAFF
TRBV12-3/TRBV12-4	NA	15	NA	TRBJ2-1	TGTGCCAGCAGTTTGACGGGCACCAGCTCCTACGAGCAGTTCTTC	CASSLTGTSSYEQFF
TRBV11-2	NA	16	TRBD1	TRBJ2-5	TGTGCCAGCAGCCGAGGGACAGCAAAGTACCAAGAGACCCAGTACTTC	CASSRGTAKYQETQYF
TRBV20-1	few	17	NA	TRBJ1-2	TGCAGTGCTAGAGATACCTTCGGGACGAGAACTAACTATGGCTACACCTTC	CSARDTFGTRTNYGYTF
TRBV25-1	NA	12	NA	TRBJ1-4	TGTGCCAGCAGTACCCGACGCGAAAAACTGTTTTTT	CASSTRREKLFF
TRBV4-2	many	21	TRBD1	TRBJ1-6	TGTGCCAGCAGCCCCCTTCCGGGACAGGTTATACCAGGCCCCTATAATTCACCCCTCCACTTT	CASSPLPGQVIPGPYNSPLHF
TRBV6-5	NA	16	NA	TRBJ2-2	TGTGCCAGCAGTTTGTCCAGGCGGGTAGGGGCCGGGGAGCTGTTTTTT	CASSLSRRVGAGELFF
TRBV4-3	NA	16	NA	TRBJ1-2	TGCGCCAGCAGCCAAGCCCTGGAACAGGGATCCTATGGCTACACCTTC	CASSQALEQGSYGYTF
TRBV7-8	NA	14	NA	TRBJ1-5	TGTGCCAGCAGCTTAACCGCACAGTATCAGCCCCAGCATTTT	CASSLTAQYQPQHF
TRBV12-3/TRBV12-4	once	13	NA	TRBJ1-1	TGTGCCAGCAGCTCCCTGAATCTAACTGAAGCTTTCTTT	CASSSLNLTEAFF
TRBV25-1	few	14	NA	TRBJ1-2	TGTGCCAGCAGTGCGGGACTGAATATTTATGGCTACACCTTC	CASSAGLNIYGYTF
TRBV4-3	NA	15	TRBD2	TRBJ2-1	TGCGCCAGCAGCGAAAGTAGCGGGAGGTACAATGAGCAGTTCTTC	CASSESSGRYNEQFF
TRBV4-1	NA	15	NA	TRBJ1-2	TGCGCCAGCAGCCAAGACGGCCTCGAAGTCTATGGCTACACCTTC	CASSQDGLEVYGYTF
TRBV10-3	once	15	NA	TRBJ2-1	TGTGCCATCAGCAAGGGGGCTAGCGACCAAGAGACCCAGTTCTTC	CAISKGASDQETQFF
TRBV29-1	few	10	NA	TRBJ2-5	TGCAGCGGCCATCACAATGAGCAGTACTTC	CSGHHNEQYF
TRBV4-3	many	16	TRBD2	TRBJ2-3	TGCGCCAGCAGCCTTCACGCCAAGGCGGGGGCAGATACGCAGTATTTT	CASSLHAKAGADTQYF
TRBV15	NA	15	NA	TRBJ1-5	TGTGCCACCAGCAGTTCCCGGACAACCAATCAGCCCCAGCATTTT	CATSSSRTTNQPQHF
TRBV6-5	once	16	TRBD1	TRBJ2-2	TGTGCCAGCAGCCACCGAGGACAGGTTATAGCCGGGGAGCTGTTTTTT	CASSHRGQVIAGELFF
TRBV7-3	NA	14	TRBD1	TRBJ1-4	TGTGCCAGCAGCTGGCGACAGGGCGGGGAAAAACTGTTTTTT	CASSWRQGGEKLFF
TRBV29-1	many	11	NA	TRBJ2-7	TGCAGCGGAATGCAGGGTAGCGAGCAGTACTTC	CSGMQGSEQYF
TRBV21-1	few	14	NA	TRBJ2-5	TGTGCCAGCAGCAAAGATGACAGGGGAGAGACCCAGTACTTC	CASSKDDRGETQYF
TRBV10-3	once	16	NA	TRBJ1-4	TGTGCCATCAGTGCGGTTGGGGCAACAACTAATGAAAAACTGTTTTTT	CAISAVGATTNEKLFF
TRBV11-2	NA	19	TRBD2	TRBJ2-7	TGTGCCAGCAGCTTACCGAAGAGACTAGCGGGGGGCCCCGCCAATGAGCAGTACTTC	CASSLPKRLAGGPANEQYF
TRBV21-1	NA	16	NA	TRBJ1-2	TGTGCCAGCAGGGAGGGCCAAACTGGGGGGTTTTATGGCCACACCTTC	CASREGQTGGFYGHTF
TRBV29-1	NA	13	TRBD1	TRBJ1-1	TGCAGCGTTCGGGGACAGATGAACACTGAAGCTTTCTTT	CSVRGQMNTEAFF
TRBV6-5	NA	15	NA	TRBJ1-4	TGTGCCAGCAGGGACCAGGGGAGGGGAGATGAAAAACTGTTTTTT	CASRDQGRGDEKLFF
TRBV6-5	NA	14	NA	TRBJ1-2	TGTGCCAGCAGTTACAAAGGGGTTTTTTATGGCTACACCTTC	CASSYKGVFYGYTF
TRBV7-2	NA	15	NA	TRBJ2-3	TGTGCCAGCAGCAACCTAGCGTTTTTCACAGATACGCAGTATTTT	CASSNLAFFTDTQYF
TRBV5-5	NA	14	NA	TRBJ1-5	TGTGCCAGCAGCTTGGGGGCTACCAATCAGCCCCAGCATTTT	CASSLGATNQPQHF
TRBV5-6	few	13	TRBD1	TRBJ2-7	TGTGCCAGCAGCCGGGACAGGGTTTACGAGCAGTACTTC	CASSRDRVYEQYF
TRBV29-1	many	10	NA	TRBJ2-3	TGCAGCGTTGGCGACAATACGCAGTATTTT	CSVGDNTQYF
TRBV29-1	NA	13	NA	TRBJ1-1	TGCAGCGCAGGACACCCGGGGGGGACTGAAGCTTTCTTT	CSAGHPGGTEAFF
TRBV6-2/TRBV6-3	few	16	NA	TRBJ1-1	TGTGCCAGCAGTTCCCAAACCGGGAGCCAGAACACTGAAGCTTTCTTT	CASSSQTGSQNTEAFF